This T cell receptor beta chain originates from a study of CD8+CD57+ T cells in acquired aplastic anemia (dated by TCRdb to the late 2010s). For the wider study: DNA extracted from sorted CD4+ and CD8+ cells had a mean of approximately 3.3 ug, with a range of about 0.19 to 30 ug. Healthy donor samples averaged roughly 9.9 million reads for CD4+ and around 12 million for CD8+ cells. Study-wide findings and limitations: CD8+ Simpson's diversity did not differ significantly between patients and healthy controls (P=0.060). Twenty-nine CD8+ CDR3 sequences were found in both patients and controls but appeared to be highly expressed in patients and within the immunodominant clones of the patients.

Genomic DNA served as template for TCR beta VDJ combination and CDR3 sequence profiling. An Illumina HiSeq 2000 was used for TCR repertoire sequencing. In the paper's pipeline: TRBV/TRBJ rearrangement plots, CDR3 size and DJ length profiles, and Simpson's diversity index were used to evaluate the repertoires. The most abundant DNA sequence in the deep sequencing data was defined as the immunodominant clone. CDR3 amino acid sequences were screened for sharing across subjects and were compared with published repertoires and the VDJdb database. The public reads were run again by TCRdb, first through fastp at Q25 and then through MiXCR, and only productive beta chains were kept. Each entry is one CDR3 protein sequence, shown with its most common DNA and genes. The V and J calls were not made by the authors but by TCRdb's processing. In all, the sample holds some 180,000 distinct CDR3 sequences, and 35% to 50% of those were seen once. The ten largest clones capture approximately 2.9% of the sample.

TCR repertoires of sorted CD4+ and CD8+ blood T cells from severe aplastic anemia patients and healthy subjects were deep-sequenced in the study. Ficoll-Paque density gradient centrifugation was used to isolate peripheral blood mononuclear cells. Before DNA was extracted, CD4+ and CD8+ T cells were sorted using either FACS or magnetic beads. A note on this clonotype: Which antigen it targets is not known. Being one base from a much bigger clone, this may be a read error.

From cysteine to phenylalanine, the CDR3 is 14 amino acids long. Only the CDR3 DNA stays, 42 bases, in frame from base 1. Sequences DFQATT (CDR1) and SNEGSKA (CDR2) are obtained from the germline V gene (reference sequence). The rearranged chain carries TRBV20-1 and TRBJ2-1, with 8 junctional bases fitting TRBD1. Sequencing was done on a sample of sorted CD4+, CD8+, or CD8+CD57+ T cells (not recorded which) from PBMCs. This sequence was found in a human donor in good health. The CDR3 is CSASKRTGSNERFF. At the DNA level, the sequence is TGCAGTGCGTCGAAGAGGACAGGGAGCAATGAGCGGTTCTTC.